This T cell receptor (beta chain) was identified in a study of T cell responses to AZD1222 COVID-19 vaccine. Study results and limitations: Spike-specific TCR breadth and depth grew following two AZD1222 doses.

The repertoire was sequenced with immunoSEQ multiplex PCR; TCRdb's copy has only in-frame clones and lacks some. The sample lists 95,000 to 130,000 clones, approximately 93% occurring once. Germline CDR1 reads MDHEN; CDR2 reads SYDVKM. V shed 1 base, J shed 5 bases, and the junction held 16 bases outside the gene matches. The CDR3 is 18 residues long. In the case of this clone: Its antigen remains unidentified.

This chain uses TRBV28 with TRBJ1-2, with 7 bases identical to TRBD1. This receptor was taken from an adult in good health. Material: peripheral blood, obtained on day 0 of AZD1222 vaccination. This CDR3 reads CASSLYGSTGWIIYGYTF. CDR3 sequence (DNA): TGTGCCAGCAGTTTATATGGGTCGACAGGGTGGATTATTTATGGCTACACCTTC.